The source of this TCR beta chain is a study of blood T cells in healthy people across ages. The individuals who served as donors were healthy Caucasians living in Russia, aged roughly 6 to 95. Using a J-beta primer mix together with a sample-barcoded 5' primer, a second PCR was run for roughly 7 to 11 cycles. TCRdb ran MiXCR on the 5' RACE reads and lists one entry per CDR3 protein. The sample has about a million distinct CDR3 sequences; roughly two fifths are singletons. As concerns this clonotype: Its antigen is undetermined.

The CDR3 loop spans 16 amino acids. Per the germline V gene, CDR1 is SNHLY and CDR2 is FYNNEI. Trimming removed 6 bases at V and 7 bases at J, with 19 bases between. Findings and limits, study-wide: Naive and antigen-experienced cells could not be conclusively compared, given unsorted PBMCs. More naive CD4+ cells and higher diversity were found in long-lived than in aged donors.

This TCR was recovered from a man between 18 and 29 years old in good health. The sample comprised blood. This chain uses TRBV2 with TRBJ1-6; D perhaps matches TRBD1 (5 bases). The CDR3 DNA sequence: TGTGCCAGCAGAGCCGGGACTGCCTTCCAGAATTCACCCCTCCACTTT. Translation gives CASRAGTAFQNSPLHF.